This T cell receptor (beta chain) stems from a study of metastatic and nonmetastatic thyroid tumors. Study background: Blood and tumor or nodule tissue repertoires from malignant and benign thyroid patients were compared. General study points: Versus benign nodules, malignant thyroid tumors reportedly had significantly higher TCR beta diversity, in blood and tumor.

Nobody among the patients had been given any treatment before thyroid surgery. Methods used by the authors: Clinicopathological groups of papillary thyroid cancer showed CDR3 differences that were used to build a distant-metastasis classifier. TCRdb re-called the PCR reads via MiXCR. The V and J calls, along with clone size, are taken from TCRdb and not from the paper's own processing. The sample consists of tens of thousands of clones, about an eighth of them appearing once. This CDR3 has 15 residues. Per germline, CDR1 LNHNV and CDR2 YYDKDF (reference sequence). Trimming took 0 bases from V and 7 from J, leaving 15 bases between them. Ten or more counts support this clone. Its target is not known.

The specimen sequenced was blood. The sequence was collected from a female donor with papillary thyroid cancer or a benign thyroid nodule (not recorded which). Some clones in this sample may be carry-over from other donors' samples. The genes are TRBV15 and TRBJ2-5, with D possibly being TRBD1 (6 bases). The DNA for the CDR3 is TGTGCCACCAGCAGAGAGTGGGACACGTACGTGACCCAGTACTTC. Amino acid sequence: CATSREWDTYVTQYF.